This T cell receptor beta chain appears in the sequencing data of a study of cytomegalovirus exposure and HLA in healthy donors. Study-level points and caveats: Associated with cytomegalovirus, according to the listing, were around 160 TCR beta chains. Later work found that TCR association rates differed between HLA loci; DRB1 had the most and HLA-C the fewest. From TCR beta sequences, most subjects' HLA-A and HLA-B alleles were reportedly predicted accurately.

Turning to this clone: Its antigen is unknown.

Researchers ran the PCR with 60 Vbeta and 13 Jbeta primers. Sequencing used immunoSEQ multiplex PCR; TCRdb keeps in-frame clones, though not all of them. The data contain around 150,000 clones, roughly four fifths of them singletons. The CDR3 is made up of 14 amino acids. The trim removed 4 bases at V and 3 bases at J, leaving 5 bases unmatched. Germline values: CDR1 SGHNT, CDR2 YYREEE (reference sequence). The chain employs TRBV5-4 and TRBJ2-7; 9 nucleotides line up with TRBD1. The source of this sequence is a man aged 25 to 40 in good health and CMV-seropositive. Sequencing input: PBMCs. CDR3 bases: TGTGCCAGCAGCGGCCGGACAGGGGACTACGAGCAGTACTTC. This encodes CASSGRTGDYEQYF.